This T cell receptor (beta chain) is drawn from a study of OX40 agonist ivuxolimab in advanced cancers. TCRdb's copy holds only in-frame clones and misses some; the assay was immunoSEQ multiplex PCR. The sample has roughly 40,000 clones, more than 70% seen once. The table lists this clone with a few counts. The V end was cut by 3 bases, the J end by 7 bases, with 10 bases between. The CDR3 length is 14 residues. Germline CDR1 and CDR2: SGHDN and FVKESK. This clonotype was obtained from an adult with an advanced solid tumor such as melanoma, head and neck, liver or kidney cancer. The rearrangement links TRBV14 to TRBJ1-6; weak D call: TRBD1 (5 bases). Sequenced material: CD4+ or CD8+ T cells sorted from blood, taken in a trial of the OX40 agonist ivuxolimab. The CDR3 DNA sequence: TGTGCCAGCAGCCAGGGACCTCGAAATTCACCCCTCCACTTT. Amino acid sequence: CASSQGPRNSPLHF.